What follows are 32 T cell receptor beta chains derived from one specimen sequenced in a study of regulatory T cells in long-lasting Graves disease. Noted time point: newly diagnosed GD, antithyroid drugs for less than 3 months. RNA extracted from PBMCs served as the sequencing template. Arm-PCR with iRepertoire HTBI primers amplified the CDR3 regions for these TCR beta libraries. In TCRdb, the multiplex PCR reads were re-called with MiXCR into one record per CDR3 protein. The sample has about 470,000 distinct CDR3 sequences, roughly 17% seen once. These sequences were also reported in another study, on T cells in Graves' hyperthyroidism and ophthalmopathy.

The source material was peripheral blood mononuclear cells (PBMCs), sampled at new diagnosis, from a patient treated with antithyroid drugs. The origin of the receptors is a middle-aged man with Graves disease.

At least ten counts were recorded for this clonotype. The junction departs from the called germline gene at one end, perhaps through a read error. The genes are TRBV5-1 and TRBJ2-7, with 7 bases identical to TRBD1. The CDR3 contains 14 residues. CDR1 is SGHRS and CDR2 is YFSETQ in the germline V gene. CDR3 amino acids: CASSPWTGSYEQYF. The CDR3 nucleotides read TGTGCCAGCAGCCCTTGGACAGGATCCTACGAGCAGTACTTC.

V gene TRBV7-2 combines with J gene TRBJ2-1; 9 positions match TRBD2. J lost 5 bases, V lost 4 bases, and 9 bases had no gene match. The CDR3 covers 16 residues. Germline V gene sequence: CDR1 SGHTA, CDR2 FQGNSA. The CDR3 region has the DNA TGTGCCAGCAGCTCAATTAGACTAGCGGAAAACAATGAGCAGTTCTTC. It yields the protein CASSSIRLAENNEQFF.

The rearrangement links TRBV6-1 to TRBJ1-1; no reliable D call. In germline, CDR1 is MNHNS, CDR2 SASEGT. This CDR3 is 11 amino acids long. Trimming pared 6 bases from V and 3 bases from J, leaving 5 bases between. This chain's CDR3 is CASRRDTEAFF. The CDR3 DNA follows: TGTGCCAGCAGAAGGGACACTGAAGCTTTCTTT.

The table lists this clonotype with a few counts. This chain links TRBV29-1 with TRBJ2-3, with D uncertain. Trimming took off 3 bases at V and 6 bases at J, with 10 bases between the two ends. From germline, CDR1 is SQVTM and CDR2 ANQGSEA. The CDR3 covers 12 residues. This CDR3 reads CSVDGNSDTQYF. The CDR3 DNA reads TGCAGCGTTGATGGGAATTCGGATACGCAGTATTTT.

The V gene is TRBV11-3, the J gene TRBJ2-2; no definite D call. V lost 10 bases and J lost 7, with 22 bases in between. Germline CDR1 reads SGHNT; CDR2 reads YENEEA. The CDR3 covers 15 residues. CDR3 coding DNA: TGTGCCACAGATATCCCCGAACCCATACACGGGGAGCTGTTTTTT. This gives the protein CATDIPEPIHGELFF. The complete variable domain, with remaining parts taken from reference TRBV11-3 and TRBJ2-2, reads EAGVVQSPRYKIIEKKQPVAFWCNPISGHNTLYWYLQNLGQGPELLIRYENEEAVDDSQLPKDRFSAERLKGVDSTLKIQPAELGDSAVYLCATDIPEPIHGELFFGEGSRLTVL.

On this clonotype itself: This clone may be a read error of a much larger clone one base away. The chain has TRBV10-3 and TRBJ2-1; D possibly matches TRBD1 or TRBD2 (5 bases each). Germline V gene data show CDR1 as ENHRY and CDR2 as SYGVKD. CDR3 length: 12 amino acids. Trimming removed 5 bases from V and 9 bases from J, with 11 bases in between. CDR3 DNA sequence: TGTGCCATCAGTTATGCCGGGACTGAGCAGTTCTTC. Protein product: CAISYAGTEQFF.

This clonotype was counted a few times. The chain links TRBV30 to TRBJ1-6; D not resolved. Trimming took off 4 bases at V and 4 bases at J, with 11 bases between the two ends. The germline CDR1 and CDR2 sequences are GTSNPN and SVGIG (reference sequence). The CDR3 spans 14 residues. Here the CDR3 DNA reads TGTGCCTGGACTACACGAGCTTATAATTCACCCCTCCACTTT. Amino acid sequence: CAWTTRAYNSPLHF.

In this sample, this clonotype turned up many times. The chain has TRBV28 and TRBJ2-4; D gene ambiguous. V gave up 5 bases and J gave up 0 bases, with 2 bases separating them. The CDR3 is 12 amino acids. From germline, CDR1 is MDHEN and CDR2 SYDVKM. The CDR3 loop reads CASSRAKNIQYF. Written as DNA, the CDR3 is TGTGCCAGCAGTAGAGCCAAAAACATTCAGTACTTC.

This chain connects TRBV24-1 to TRBJ1-5; D is perhaps TRBD1 (5 bases). Germline CDR1 KGHDR, CDR2 SFDVKD. The CDR3 consists of 14 residues. The V end was cut by 3 bases, the J end by 6 bases, with 11 bases between. The CDR3 spells CATSDARATQPQHF. For the CDR3, the DNA is TGTGCCACCAGTGATGCCAGGGCGACTCAGCCCCAGCATTTT.

The chain carries TRBV28 and TRBJ2-2; tentative D call: TRBD2 (6 bases). Trimming removed 5 bases at V and 0 bases at J, with 13 bases between. Germline-derived CDR1 and CDR2 are MDHEN and SYDVKM. The CDR3 has 16 amino acids. This chain's CDR3 is CASSPSGTSNTGELFF. For the CDR3, the DNA is TGTGCCAGCAGTCCATCCGGGACTTCGAACACCGGGGAGCTGTTTTTT.

This clonotype was counted ten times or more. V is TRBV30 and J is TRBJ1-1; TRBD1 matches 7 bases. The V gene end was trimmed by 3 bases and the J gene end by 4 bases; junction bases not matched to a gene: 8. The CDR3 is 14 residues long. Germline V gene lookup returns CDR1 GTSNPN and CDR2 SVGIG (reference sequence). CDR3 amino acids: CAWRTGDRVTEAFF. The CDR3 bases are TGTGCCTGGAGAACAGGGGATAGAGTCACTGAAGCTTTCTTT.

In its sample, this clonotype was seen many times. The chain is built from TRBV27 and TRBJ2-5; tentatively, D is TRBD1 or TRBD2 (5 bases each). The CDR3 covers 16 residues. Germline CDR1 reads MNHEY; CDR2 reads SMNVEV (reference sequence). Deletions cut 7 bases from V and 1 base from J, with 19 bases between. The CDR3 sequence is CASIEGTAALQETQYF. The CDR3 nucleotides read TGTGCCAGCATAGAAGGGACGGCGGCCCTCCAAGAGACCCAGTACTTC.

This clonotype appeared many times. The V call is TRBV20-1, the J call TRBJ2-5; weak D call: TRBD2 (5 bases). This CDR3 spans 11 amino acids. Looked up from germline, CDR1 is DFQATT and CDR2 is SNEGSKA (reference sequence). The CDR3 DNA reads TGCAGCGCCGCACGGGGTGAGACCCAGTACTTC. Its protein is CSAARGETQYF.

This clonotype was counted at least ten times. The chain has TRBV28 and TRBJ2-1; a weak D match, TRBD1 (5 bases). The V end lost 6 bases, the J end lost 0 bases, and 15 bases lay between the germline ends. This CDR3 is built from 16 residues. CDR1 is MDHEN, CDR2 SYDVKM, per germline. The CDR3 DNA is TGTGCCAGCAGCCACAGGACGTCAAGCTCCTACAATGAGCAGTTCTTC. Amino acids: CASSHRTSSSYNEQFF.

This clonotype has ten or more counts. The chain carries TRBV7-2 and TRBJ2-7, with TRBD2 matching over 8 bases. The CDR3 runs 14 residues. Germline V gene data show CDR1 as SGHTA and CDR2 as FQGNSA. V trimming: 5 bases; J trimming: 3 bases; junction bases outside the gene matches: 6. The CDR3 here is CASSEREHRYEQYF. The DNA for the CDR3 is TGTGCCAGCAGCGAGCGGGAGCACCGCTACGAGCAGTACTTC. Full variable domain (outside the CDR3, taken from reference TRBV7-2 and TRBJ2-7): GAGVSQSPSNKVTEKGKDVELRCDPISGHTALYWYRQSLGQGLEFLIYFQGNSAPDKSGLPSDRFSAERTGGSVSTLTIQRTQQEDSAVYLCASSEREHRYEQYFGPGTRLTVT.

Notes on this clonotype: A read error may explain this, as a much larger clone is one base away. The CDR3 nucleotides are TGTGCCAGCATCCAGGATCACTACAATGAGCAGTACTTC. Amino acids: CASIQDHYNEQYF. This sequence joins TRBV6-1 and TRBJ2-7, with D unclear. The CDR3 runs to 13 residues. Trimming removed 7 bases at V and 7 bases at J, with 17 bases between. Germline V gives CDR1 MNHNS, CDR2 SASEGT.

Notes on this clonotype: The conserved final phenylalanine or tryptophan is absent from the CDR3, which likely points to a read error. The chain couples TRBV12-3 or TRBV12-4 to TRBJ1-5; 10 nucleotides line up with TRBD1. V shed 5 bases, J shed 3 bases, and the junction held 4 bases outside the gene matches. The CDR3 has 15 residues. In nucleotides, the CDR3 is TGTGCCAGCAGTCCCGGACAGGGGGTCAATCAGCCCCAGCATTCT. It codes for CASSPGQGVNQPQHS.

This chain joins TRBV20-1 and TRBJ2-3; 10 bases fit TRBD2. Germline assignment: CDR1 DFQATT and CDR2 SNEGSKA (reference sequence). The CDR3 is 15 residues long. V gave up 5 bases and J gave up 1 base; unmatched junction bases: 6. The CDR3 DNA reads TGCAGTGCTCCTTCCGGGACTAGCGGCACAGATACGCAGTATTTT. It encodes CSAPSGTSGTDTQYF.

This clonotype was picked up a small number of times. This sequence joins TRBV28 and TRBJ2-3, with 10 bases matching TRBD2. V lost 6 bases to trimming and J lost 4 bases; unmatched junction nucleotides: 7. Germline V lookup: CDR1 MDHEN, CDR2 SYDVKM. CDR3 length equals 15 residues. CDR3 nucleotide sequence: TGTGCCAGCAGAGGGGGACTAGCGAGGGCAGATACGCAGTATTTT. It encodes CASRGGLARADTQYF.

The CDR3 nucleotides are TGTGCCATCAGGCCCGAGGGACCCGAGCAGTACTTC. As protein: CAIRPEGPEQYF. This chain uses TRBV10-3 with TRBJ2-7; either TRBD1 or TRBD2 may supply D (5 bases each). Trimming stripped 6 bases from V and 6 bases from J, with 12 bases between. Germline CDR1 reads ENHRY; CDR2 reads SYGVKD. There are 12 residues in the CDR3.

This clonotype was recorded many times. The chain links TRBV19 to TRBJ1-5, with D possibly TRBD1 on 5 matching bases. Trimming shortened V by 5 bases and J by 1 base, and 12 bases separated the two germline ends. Germline V gives CDR1 LNHDA, CDR2 SQIVND (reference sequence). The CDR3 is made up of 15 amino acids. CDR3 amino acids: CASSEQGRSNQPQHF. The CDR3 nucleotides are TGTGCCAGTAGTGAGCAGGGAAGAAGCAATCAGCCCCAGCATTTT. Full variable domain (rest looked up from reference TRBV19 and TRBJ1-5): DGGITQSPKYLFRKEGQNVTLSCEQNLNHDAMYWYRQDPGQGLRLIYYSQIVNDFQKGDIAEGYSVSREKKESFPLTVTSAQKNPTAFYLCASSEQGRSNQPQHFGDGTRLSIL.

Worth noting for this clonotype: A read error may explain this, as a much larger clone is one base away. The chain employs TRBV5-1 and TRBJ1-1; D is ambiguous. The CDR3 sequence is 16 residues long. The germline gives CDR1 SGHRS, CDR2 YFSETQ. With 4 bases removed from V and 5 bases from J, the gap between germline ends came to 21 bases. The CDR3 DNA sequence: TGCGCCAGCAGCCCCCGGGCCAGCTGGAGTGGAACTGAAGCTTTCTTT. Amino acids: CASSPRASWSGTEAFF.

This clonotype came up many times. The rearrangement uses TRBV3-1 and TRBJ2-3, with 9 positions matching TRBD1. The trim removed 4 bases at V and 10 bases at J, leaving 6 bases unmatched. The CDR3 spans 13 residues. Germline assignment: CDR1 LGHDT and CDR2 YNNKEL (reference sequence). DNA of the CDR3: TGTGCCAGCAGCCCGGGACAGGGATTCGCGCAGTATTTT. Encoded protein: CASSPGQGFAQYF.

The V and J genes are TRBV7-8 and TRBJ2-1, with D unresolved. Germline loops: CDR1 SGHVS, CDR2 FQNEAQ. This CDR3 has 13 amino acids. Trimming removed 1 base from V and 6 bases from J, with 7 bases in between. CDR3 amino acids: CASSLVAANEQFF. CDR3 DNA sequence: TGTGCCAGCAGCTTAGTTGCGGCCAATGAGCAGTTCTTC.

This chain uses TRBV4-1 with TRBJ2-7, with TRBD2 matching over 7 bases. V was clipped by 0 bases and J by 3 bases; unmatched bases: 5. This CDR3 spans 15 amino acids. From germline, CDR1 is MGHRA and CDR2 YSYEKL. Here the CDR3 DNA reads TGCGCCAGCAGCCAAGATCCTAGCGGTATCTACGAGCAGTACTTC. Encoded protein: CASSQDPSGIYEQYF.

The CDR3 is CASSLPLTVLNSYEQYF. In DNA, the CDR3 is TGTGCCAGCAGTTTACCTCTAACGGTTCTGAATTCTTACGAGCAGTACTTC. The J gene is TRBJ2-7, the V gene TRBV28; D uncertain. The V gene lost 2 bases and the J gene lost 4 bases, with 21 bases spanning the gap. The CDR3 is made up of 17 amino acids. The germline V gene has CDR1 MDHEN and CDR2 SYDVKM.

This clonotype was detected a few times. The chain has TRBV5-1 and TRBJ2-7, with TRBD1 matching over 8 bases. This CDR3 has 13 residues. CDR1 is SGHRS and CDR2 is YFSETQ in the germline V gene. Germline trimming cut 4 bases from V and 3 bases from J; bases unmatched to any gene: 3. Here the CDR3 reads CASSEDRVYEQYF. The DNA of the CDR3 is TGCGCCAGCAGCGAGGACAGGGTCTACGAGCAGTACTTC.

This clonotype has ten or more counts. The genes are TRBV18 and TRBJ2-5; D is possibly TRBD1 (6 bases). Germline values: CDR1 KGHSH, CDR2 LQKENI. Trimming shortened V by 6 bases and J by 4 bases, and 15 bases separated the two germline ends. The CDR3 covers 14 residues. CDR3 nucleotide sequence: TGTGCCAGCTCTCAAAGACAGGCCGGAGAGACCCAGTACTTC. Protein: CASSQRQAGETQYF.

This clonotype was detected ten times or more. The genes are TRBV6-5 and TRBJ2-7, with D possibly matching TRBD1 (7 bases). The length of the CDR3 is 14 residues. CDR1 is MNHEY and CDR2 is SVGAGI in the germline V gene. Trimming pared 4 bases from V and 5 bases from J, leaving 15 bases between. CDR3 in DNA: TGTGCCAGCAGTTTCATGGGCGGGACAGACGAGCAGTACTTC. It translates to CASSFMGGTDEQYF.

At least ten counts were recorded for this clonotype. The chain is built from TRBV20-1 and TRBJ2-7; D gene unclear. The CDR3 loop spans 16 amino acids. The germline gives CDR1 DFQATT, CDR2 SNEGSKA (reference sequence). V was pared by 7 bases and J by 4 bases, with 26 bases between. Here the CDR3 reads CSVTSRLDKAIYEQYF. CDR3 nucleotide sequence: TGCAGTGTGACATCGAGGCTTGACAAGGCAATTTACGAGCAGTACTTC.

This sequence joins TRBV19 and TRBJ2-1; the D gene is possibly TRBD2 (6 bases). The germline CDR1 and CDR2 sequences are LNHDA and SQIVND (reference sequence). V lost 7 bases and J 13 bases, leaving 14 bases between the germline ends. The CDR3 contains 11 residues. The CDR3 spells CASTPGLGQFF. CDR3 bases: TGTGCCAGTACACCGGGACTGGGACAGTTCTTC.

This clonotype was seen ten or more times. The chain has TRBV6-5 and TRBJ2-7, with D perhaps TRBD2 (5 bases). CDR1 and CDR2 from the germline V gene are MNHEY and SVGAGI. With 4 bases removed from V and 11 bases from J, the gap between germline ends came to 15 bases. This CDR3 is built from 12 residues. The CDR3: CASSSPGDKKYF. Here the CDR3 DNA reads TGTGCCAGCAGTTCCCCCGGGGATAAAAAGTACTTC.